This paragraph reports one T cell receptor (beta chain). Antigen: not known. This sample stems from a study of cytomegalovirus exposure and HLA in healthy donors. Study details: Roughly 89 million unique TCR sequences came from HLA-typed donors in an early release. The study's findings and limits: The study put about 180 TCR beta chains on its list as cytomegalovirus-associated. An Asian-associated ancestry cluster reportedly showed fewer N-insertions than the approximately 650-donor mean in a later analysis.

The CDR3 has 19 residues. J was trimmed by 4 bases and V by 4 bases; bases with no gene match: 14. CDR1 is MNHEY, CDR2 SMNVEV, per germline (reference sequence). Researchers ran the PCR with 60 Vbeta and 13 Jbeta primers. Repertoires were generated with immunoSEQ multiplex PCR, while TCRdb's copy carries only in-frame clones and drops some. The sample lists around 170,000 clones; 75% to 85% were seen once. The sequenced sample was PBMCs. V is TRBV27 and J is TRBJ2-3, with TRBD2 matching over 13 bases. The source is a woman younger than 30 in good health and CMV-seronegative. As DNA, the CDR3 is TGTGCCAGCAGTTCACGCCTACCACGACTAGCGGGAGGAGCAGATACGCAGTATTTT. This translates into CASSSRLPRLAGGADTQYF.